This record covers a single T cell receptor beta chain. Its antigen remains unidentified. One end of the junction varies from germline; a read error may be responsible. TCR beta cDNA was made from approximately 500 ng total RNA with a constant-region primer. Amplification in three nested multiplex PCR rounds with slightly modified ARM-PCR gave rise to TCR beta libraries. Rounds one and two of PCR, each of 10 to 11 cycles, were primed with TRBV1-TRBV30 forward primers and a C-beta reverse primer. From the multiplex PCR reads, TCRdb called clonotypes with MiXCR, one entry per CDR3 protein. The data contain 40,000 or so distinct CDR3 sequences, roughly 80% of them singletons. The CDR3 runs to 15 residues. Germline V lookup: CDR1 SGHDN, CDR2 FVKESK. Unsorted bulk tissue, about 17-34 mg of it, served as the source for co-extraction of RNA and DNA. The data stem from a study of tumor-infiltrating lymphocytes in primary liver carcinoma. Study-wide background: Recorded tumor stage was T1-T3 N0M0, with diameters of about 4 to 10 cm. Study-wide findings and caveats: Tumor-adjacent and tumor-blood pairs showed less overlap than tumor region pairs. Blood had a significantly lower top-250-clone fraction than tumors did (p = 0.039).

The chain employs TRBV14 and TRBJ2-7; the D is unclear. This TCR was sampled from a man aged 35-49 years with primary liver carcinoma and hepatitis B virus infection. Sequencing was carried out using tumor-adjacent normal liver tissue. The CDR3 bases are TGTGTCAGCAGCCAAGGTGTGCTAGAGGCCTACGAGCAGTACTTC. Residues: CVSSQGVLEAYEQYF.